This is a list of T cell receptor beta chains from one sample in a study of somatic mutations in cytotoxic T cells in rheumatoid arthritis. The repertoire was sequenced with immunoSEQ multiplex PCR; TCRdb's copy has only in-frame clones and lacks some. The table shows roughly 30,000 clones, with 82% occurring only once. Sequenced sample: CD8+ T cells sorted from blood. The receptors originated from an adult with rheumatoid arthritis. The CDR3 runs from the conserved cysteine through the conserved F or W. The order of the fields is CDR3 DNA, CDR3 protein, D gene, V gene, clone size, J gene. D genes are given only for firm matches. Not every row has a clone size; where given, it reads once, few, many or a size class.

cdr3_nt: TGTGCCAGCAGCGTAGAGGGATACGGGGAAAAACTGTTTTTT
cdr3_aa: CASSVEGYGEKLFF
d_call: -
v_call: TRBV9
clone_size: -
j_call: TRBJ1-4

cdr3_nt: TGTGCCAGCAGCTCCACGGTCTCCTACGAGCAGTACTTC
cdr3_aa: CASSSTVSYEQYF
d_call: -
v_call: TRBV7-9
clone_size: -
j_call: TRBJ2-7

cdr3_nt: TGCAGTGCTAGAAGGCGAGATACGCAGTATTTT
cdr3_aa: CSARRRDTQYF
d_call: -
v_call: TRBV20-1
clone_size: -
j_call: TRBJ2-3

cdr3_nt: TGTGCCAGCGCTCCTTATCTGGGGAGCTCCTACGAGCAGTACTTC
cdr3_aa: CASAPYLGSSYEQYF
d_call: -
v_call: TRBV27
clone_size: -
j_call: TRBJ2-7

cdr3_nt: TGCGCCAGCAGCCAACGCTGGGCAGGGATAGCTGGAAACACCATATATTTT
cdr3_aa: CASSQRWAGIAGNTIYF
d_call: -
v_call: TRBV4-1
clone_size: -
j_call: TRBJ1-3

cdr3_nt: TGTGCCAGCTCGATCTCTAGGACAGGGACCGGGGAGCTGTTTTTT
cdr3_aa: CASSISRTGTGELFF
d_call: TRBD1
v_call: TRBV6-5
clone_size: -
j_call: TRBJ2-2

cdr3_nt: TGTGCCAGCAGAGCCGGCAGGGGGCCCACCTACGAGCAGTACTTC
cdr3_aa: CASRAGRGPTYEQYF
d_call: TRBD1
v_call: TRBV6-1
clone_size: -
j_call: TRBJ2-7

cdr3_nt: TGTGCCAGCAGCCGCGTCCACCTCTACGAGCAGTACTTC
cdr3_aa: CASSRVHLYEQYF
d_call: -
v_call: TRBV11-2
clone_size: -
j_call: TRBJ2-7

cdr3_nt: TGCGCCAGCAGCTTGTCGGGGAGCTCCTACAATGAGCAGTTCTTC
cdr3_aa: CASSLSGSSYNEQFF
d_call: -
v_call: TRBV5-1
clone_size: -
j_call: TRBJ2-1

cdr3_nt: TGTGCCAGCAGCTTGGGACGACTCTACGAGCAGTACTTC
cdr3_aa: CASSLGRLYEQYF
d_call: -
v_call: TRBV5-4
clone_size: -
j_call: TRBJ2-7

cdr3_nt: TGTGCCAGCAGCTTAGGCACTGAAGCTTTCTTT
cdr3_aa: CASSLGTEAFF
d_call: -
v_call: TRBV7-9
clone_size: -
j_call: TRBJ1-1

cdr3_nt: TGCAGCGTTGAAGAAAGACTCCAGGGACAGAGCTATGGCTACACCTTC
cdr3_aa: CSVEERLQGQSYGYTF
d_call: TRBD1
v_call: TRBV29-1
clone_size: once
j_call: TRBJ1-2

cdr3_nt: TGTGCCAGCAGCCCGGGGGACAGGGTGGGGACCCAGTACTTC
cdr3_aa: CASSPGDRVGTQYF
d_call: TRBD1
v_call: TRBV9
clone_size: -
j_call: TRBJ2-5

cdr3_nt: TGTGCCACCAGCAGCTATACAGGGGACTATGGCTACACCTTC
cdr3_aa: CATSSYTGDYGYTF
d_call: TRBD1
v_call: TRBV15
clone_size: -
j_call: TRBJ1-2

cdr3_nt: TGTGCCAGCAGCGTAGAACTAGCGGGAGGAGGCACCGGGGAGCTGTTTTTT
cdr3_aa: CASSVELAGGGTGELFF
d_call: TRBD2
v_call: TRBV9
clone_size: -
j_call: TRBJ2-2

cdr3_nt: TGTGCCAGCAGCTCCGGGAAGTGGAACACTGAAGCTTTCTTT
cdr3_aa: CASSSGKWNTEAFF
d_call: -
v_call: TRBV9
clone_size: -
j_call: TRBJ1-1

cdr3_nt: TGCAGTGCTCGACCAGAGACCCAGTACTTC
cdr3_aa: CSARPETQYF
d_call: -
v_call: TRBV20-1
clone_size: -
j_call: TRBJ2-5

cdr3_nt: TGTGCCAGCAGCGACAGGGGTGTGTTGACAGATACGCAGTATTTT
cdr3_aa: CASSDRGVLTDTQYF
d_call: TRBD1
v_call: TRBV2
clone_size: -
j_call: TRBJ2-3

cdr3_nt: TGTGCCAGCTCACCACAGGGGGCGCGTACTGAAGCTTTCTTT
cdr3_aa: CASSPQGARTEAFF
d_call: TRBD1
v_call: TRBV18
clone_size: -
j_call: TRBJ1-1

cdr3_nt: TGTGCCATCAGTCTTGCTAGCGGTCCCTACGAGCAGTACTTC
cdr3_aa: CAISLASGPYEQYF
d_call: TRBD2
v_call: TRBV10-3
clone_size: once
j_call: TRBJ2-7

cdr3_nt: TGTGCCAGCAGCTTTAGTTCCTACGAGCAGTACTTC
cdr3_aa: CASSFSSYEQYF
d_call: -
v_call: TRBV11-3
clone_size: once
j_call: TRBJ2-7

cdr3_nt: TGTGCCAGCAGCGTAGGTGGGAGGGCCGTAGAGACCCAGTACTTC
cdr3_aa: CASSVGGRAVETQYF
d_call: TRBD2
v_call: TRBV9
clone_size: -
j_call: TRBJ2-5

cdr3_nt: TGTGCCAGCAGTTACTCGAAGGGAAACACCGGGGAGCTGTTTTTT
cdr3_aa: CASSYSKGNTGELFF
d_call: -
v_call: TRBV6-5
clone_size: -
j_call: TRBJ2-2

cdr3_nt: TGTGCCTGGAGTGTACTTCAGACGGATTATGGCTACACCTTC
cdr3_aa: CAWSVLQTDYGYTF
d_call: -
v_call: TRBV30
clone_size: -
j_call: TRBJ1-2

cdr3_nt: TGCGCCAGCAGCTCCCCTTGGGGGAGGGGAAATGAGCAGTTCTTC
cdr3_aa: CASSSPWGRGNEQFF
d_call: TRBD2
v_call: TRBV5-1
clone_size: -
j_call: TRBJ2-1

cdr3_nt: TGTGCCAGCAGCCAGGATGATTCCGCCGGGGCCGGGGAGCTGTTTTTT
cdr3_aa: CASSQDDSAGAGELFF
d_call: -
v_call: TRBV4-2
clone_size: -
j_call: TRBJ2-2

cdr3_nt: TGCAGCGTTATCCAGGGAGAAGCTTTCTTT
cdr3_aa: CSVIQGEAFF
d_call: -
v_call: TRBV29-1
clone_size: -
j_call: TRBJ1-1

cdr3_nt: TGCGCCAGCAGCAAGGCAGGGGGCAACACTGAAGCTTTCTTT
cdr3_aa: CASSKAGGNTEAFF
d_call: TRBD1
v_call: TRBV5-1
clone_size: -
j_call: TRBJ1-1

cdr3_nt: TGCGCCAGCAGTGACTGGACAGGGGATGGCGAGCAGTACTTC
cdr3_aa: CASSDWTGDGEQYF
d_call: TRBD1
v_call: TRBV10-1
clone_size: -
j_call: TRBJ2-7

cdr3_nt: TGTGCCAGCAGCGACTTAACGGGGATGACGGGGATGTCCCTCCACTTT
cdr3_aa: CASSDLTGMTGMSLHF
d_call: -
v_call: TRBV2
clone_size: -
j_call: TRBJ1-6

cdr3_nt: TGTGCCAGCAGCTTACAGGTCGGGGGAGGTATTTTGGATACGCAGTATTTT
cdr3_aa: CASSLQVGGGILDTQYF
d_call: -
v_call: TRBV7-6
clone_size: few
j_call: TRBJ2-3

cdr3_nt: TGTGCCGCTGAGGGCGATGGTTACGAGCAGTACTTC
cdr3_aa: CAAEGDGYEQYF
d_call: -
v_call: TRBV6-6
clone_size: -
j_call: TRBJ2-7

cdr3_nt: TGTGCCAGTAGTATAGGACTAACTAATGAAGCTTTCTTT
cdr3_aa: CASSIGLTNEAFF
d_call: -
v_call: TRBV19
clone_size: -
j_call: TRBJ1-1

cdr3_nt: TGTGCCAGCAGCTTTTCTAGCGGGGACTTCACCGGGGAGCTGTTTTTT
cdr3_aa: CASSFSSGDFTGELFF
d_call: TRBD2
v_call: TRBV5-4
clone_size: -
j_call: TRBJ2-2

cdr3_nt: TGTGCCAGCCAACCCGGGACTAGCGGGAGTCATGAGCAGTTCTTC
cdr3_aa: CASQPGTSGSHEQFF
d_call: TRBD2
v_call: TRBV7-8
clone_size: -
j_call: TRBJ2-1

cdr3_nt: TGTGCCAGCAGCCAAGGGCCGGGGCTCTCCTACGAGCAGTACTTC
cdr3_aa: CASSQGPGLSYEQYF
d_call: -
v_call: TRBV4-2
clone_size: -
j_call: TRBJ2-7

cdr3_nt: TGTGCCAGTAGTCTATGGACAGGGGTTCTAGAAAAACTGTTTTTT
cdr3_aa: CASSLWTGVLEKLFF
d_call: TRBD1
v_call: TRBV19
clone_size: -
j_call: TRBJ1-4

cdr3_nt: TGTGCCACCAGCAGAGATGGGGCAGGGGTTCACACTGAAGCTTTCTTT
cdr3_aa: CATSRDGAGVHTEAFF
d_call: -
v_call: TRBV15
clone_size: -
j_call: TRBJ1-1

cdr3_nt: TGTGCCTGGGAAATAAAGGGGCCGATGAACACTGAAGCTTTCTTT
cdr3_aa: CAWEIKGPMNTEAFF
d_call: -
v_call: TRBV30
clone_size: -
j_call: TRBJ1-1

cdr3_nt: TGTGCCAGCAGCAGCGGATCGGAAACTACTACGCAGTATTTT
cdr3_aa: CASSSGSETTTQYF
d_call: -
v_call: TRBV6-5
clone_size: -
j_call: TRBJ2-3

cdr3_nt: TGTGCCAGCAGCCCAGGTCTGGTAGCGGGAGACAATGAGCAGTTCTTC
cdr3_aa: CASSPGLVAGDNEQFF
d_call: TRBD2
v_call: TRBV7-9
clone_size: -
j_call: TRBJ2-1

cdr3_nt: TGTGCCAGCAGTTGGGATGCGGCCACTGAAGCTTTCTTT
cdr3_aa: CASSWDAATEAFF
d_call: -
v_call: TRBV27
clone_size: -
j_call: TRBJ1-1

cdr3_nt: TGTGCCTGGAGTTTCTCCACAGGGGCGCGTGGCTACACCTTC
cdr3_aa: CAWSFSTGARGYTF
d_call: TRBD1
v_call: TRBV30
clone_size: -
j_call: TRBJ1-2

cdr3_nt: TGTGCCAGCAGAACAGGGATCACTGAAGCTTTCTTT
cdr3_aa: CASRTGITEAFF
d_call: -
v_call: TRBV2
clone_size: once
j_call: TRBJ1-1

cdr3_nt: TGTGCCAGCAGCTTACGGGCAGGGGAGTACAATGAGCAGTTCTTC
cdr3_aa: CASSLRAGEYNEQFF
d_call: -
v_call: TRBV7-2
clone_size: -
j_call: TRBJ2-1

cdr3_nt: TGTGCCAGCATCGGAGTCCGGGAAACCACCTACGAGCAGTACTTC
cdr3_aa: CASIGVRETTYEQYF
d_call: -
v_call: TRBV6-5
clone_size: -
j_call: TRBJ2-7

cdr3_nt: TGTGCCAGCAGGGGGGGGAATAGCAATCAGCCCCAGCATTTT
cdr3_aa: CASRGGNSNQPQHF
d_call: -
v_call: TRBV6-6
clone_size: -
j_call: TRBJ1-5

cdr3_nt: TGCAGTGCTAGTGACGGGGATGAGTACTTC
cdr3_aa: CSASDGDEYF
d_call: -
v_call: TRBV20-1
clone_size: -
j_call: TRBJ2-5

cdr3_nt: TGTGCCAGCAGTCTCCGGGGACTAGCGGGAGTTTCCTACGAGCAGTACTTC
cdr3_aa: CASSLRGLAGVSYEQYF
d_call: TRBD2
v_call: TRBV27
clone_size: few
j_call: TRBJ2-7

cdr3_nt: TGTGCCAGCAGCCGGGGTGGTGAGGTAGCCCAAGGGAGTGAGCAGTTCTTC
cdr3_aa: CASSRGGEVAQGSEQFF
d_call: -
v_call: TRBV27
clone_size: once
j_call: TRBJ2-1

cdr3_nt: TGTGCCAGCCGGCCGGGGGGGCCGTGGGAGCAGTACTTC
cdr3_aa: CASRPGGPWEQYF
d_call: TRBD2
v_call: TRBV6-5
clone_size: -
j_call: TRBJ2-7

cdr3_nt: TGTGCCAGCAGCTTGGAACAGGGGAAAGGTGAAAAACTGTTTTTT
cdr3_aa: CASSLEQGKGEKLFF
d_call: TRBD1
v_call: TRBV5-6
clone_size: -
j_call: TRBJ1-4

cdr3_nt: TGTGCCAGCAGCCTCGGACAGGGGGTTTGGGCCAACGTCCTGACTTTC
cdr3_aa: CASSLGQGVWANVLTF
d_call: TRBD1
v_call: TRBV7-9
clone_size: -
j_call: TRBJ2-6

cdr3_nt: TGTGCCAGCAGCCAGTCCGGGACATACCCCTACGAGCAGTACTTC
cdr3_aa: CASSQSGTYPYEQYF
d_call: -
v_call: TRBV14
clone_size: -
j_call: TRBJ2-7